This T cell receptor beta chain is from a study of graft-versus-host responses after intestinal transplantation. General study findings and limits: Within allografts, high graft-versus-host to host-versus-graft clonal ratios were seen among patients with graft-donor T cell macrochimerism.

The protocol was immunoSEQ multiplex PCR, while the TCRdb copy is restricted to in-frame clones and leaves out a portion. This sample has 11,000 to 15,000 clones, with about 36% found just once. This clone occurred once. Germline CDR1 SGDLS, CDR2 YYNGEE. The germline V and J ends were trimmed by 4 bases and 14 bases, with 16 bases remaining between them. The CDR3 loop spans 12 amino acids. This rearrangement joins TRBV9 to TRBJ2-1; D is possibly TRBD1 (6 bases). This receptor was taken from a human patient who received an intestinal transplant. The material sequenced was alloreactive CD4+ T cells from a mixed lymphocyte reaction culture, taken before intestinal transplant. The subset is: CFSE-low proliferating T cells sorted from roughly 6-day pre-transplant mixed lymphocyte reaction (GvH or HvG direction). CDR3 protein: CASSSLDRSKFF. The CDR3 nucleotides read TGTGCCAGCAGCTCCCTCGACAGGAGCAAGTTCTTC.